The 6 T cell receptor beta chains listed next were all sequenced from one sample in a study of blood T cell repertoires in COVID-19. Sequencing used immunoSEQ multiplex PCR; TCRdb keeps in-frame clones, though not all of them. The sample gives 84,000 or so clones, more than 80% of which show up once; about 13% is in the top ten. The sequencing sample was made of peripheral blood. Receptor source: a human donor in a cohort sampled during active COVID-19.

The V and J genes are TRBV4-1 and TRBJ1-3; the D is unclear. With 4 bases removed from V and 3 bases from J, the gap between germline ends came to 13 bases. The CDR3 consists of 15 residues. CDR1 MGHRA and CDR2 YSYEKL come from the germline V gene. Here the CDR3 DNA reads TGCGCCAGCAGCCTTAACCTAGTAATTGGAAACACCATATATTTT. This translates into CASSLNLVIGNTIYF.

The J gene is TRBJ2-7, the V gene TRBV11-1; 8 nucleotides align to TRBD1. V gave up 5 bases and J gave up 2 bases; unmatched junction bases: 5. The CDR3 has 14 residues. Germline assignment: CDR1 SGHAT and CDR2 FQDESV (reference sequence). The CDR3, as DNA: TGTGCCAGCAGCACCAAACAGGGGGCCTACGAGCAGTACTTC. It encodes CASSTKQGAYEQYF.

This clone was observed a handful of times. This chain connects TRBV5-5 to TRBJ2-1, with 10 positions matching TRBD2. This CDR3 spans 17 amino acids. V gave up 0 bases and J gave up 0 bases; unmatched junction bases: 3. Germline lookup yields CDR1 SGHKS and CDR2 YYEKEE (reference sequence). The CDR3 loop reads CASSLVASGSSYNEQFF. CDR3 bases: TGTGCCAGCAGCTTGGTGGCTAGCGGGAGCTCCTACAATGAGCAGTTCTTC. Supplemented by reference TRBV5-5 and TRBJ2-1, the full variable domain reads DAGVTQSPTHLIKTRGQQVTLRCSPISGHKSVSWYQQVLGQGPQFIFQYYEKEERGRGNFPDRFSARQFPNYSSELNVNALLLGDSALYLCASSLVASGSSYNEQFFGPGTRLTVL.

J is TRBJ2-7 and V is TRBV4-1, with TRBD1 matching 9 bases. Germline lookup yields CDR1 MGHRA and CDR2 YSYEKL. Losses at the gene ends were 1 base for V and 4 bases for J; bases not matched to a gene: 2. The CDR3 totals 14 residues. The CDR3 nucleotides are TGCGCCAGCAGCCAAGCAGGGACAGGGTACGAGCAGTACTTC. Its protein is CASSQAGTGYEQYF.

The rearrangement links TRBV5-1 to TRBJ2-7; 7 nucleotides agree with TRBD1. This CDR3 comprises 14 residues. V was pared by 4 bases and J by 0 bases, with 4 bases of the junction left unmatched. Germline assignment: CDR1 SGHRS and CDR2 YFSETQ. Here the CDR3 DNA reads TGCGCCAGCAGCAGGACAGGCTCCTCCTACGAGCAGTACTTC. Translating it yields CASSRTGSSYEQYF. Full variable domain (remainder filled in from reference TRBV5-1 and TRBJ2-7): KAGVTQTPRYLIKTRGQQVTLSCSPISGHRSVSWYQQTPGQGLQFLFEYFSETQRNKGNFPGRFSGRQFSNSRSEMNVSTLELGDSALYLCASSRTGSSYEQYFGPGTRLTVT.

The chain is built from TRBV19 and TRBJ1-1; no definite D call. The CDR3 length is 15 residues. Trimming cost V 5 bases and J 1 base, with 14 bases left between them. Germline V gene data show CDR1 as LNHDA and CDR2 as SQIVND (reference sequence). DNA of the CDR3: TGTGCCAGTAGTCCCCTTTTTGCGGCGAACACTGAAGCTTTCTTT. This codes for CASSPLFAANTEAFF.